This T cell receptor beta chain came from a study of response to subunit inactivated influenza vaccine. Study-wide points: Authors suggested few new T cells are recruited by each seasonal influenza vaccination.

This clonotype was counted once. Its antigen is unidentified. Trimming took 0 bases from V and 0 from J, leaving 10 bases between them. The CDR3 is 16 amino acids. CDR1 is SGHKS and CDR2 is YYEKEE in the germline V gene (reference sequence). Each CDR3 protein gets one entry after TCRdb re-called the RT-PCR reads with MiXCR. The table includes about 500,000 distinct CDR3 sequences, about 15% detected once. This sample comprised CD4+ T cells sorted from PBMCs, obtained around 2 years after vaccination. The TCR sequence derives from a man aged 50-75 years who received an inactivated influenza vaccine. The rearrangement joins TRBV5-5 to TRBJ2-1; D is unclear. CDR3 coding DNA: TGTGCCAGCAGCTTGGGACCAGAGGTCTCCTACAATGAGCAGTTCTTC. As protein: CASSLGPEVSYNEQFF.